This T cell receptor (beta chain) was identified during a study of blood T cell repertoires in COVID-19. Study information: Some COVID-19 samples were acute and others convalescent; all came from the United States, Italy and Spain.

In the original analysis: Amplification of reference gene primers was used by the study to estimate nucleated cell counts. Clones were read by immunoSEQ multiplex PCR, and TCRdb kept only the in-frame ones, dropping some. V and J calls and clone size are as listed in that table; D and trimming were resolved from the DNA. The sample records about 68,000 clones, 86% being singletons. The V segment lost 4 bases and the J segment 7 bases; nucleotides outside the gene matches: 12. The CDR3 contains 15 residues. The V gene's germline CDR1 is SGHRS and CDR2 YFSETQ. This clone came up once. This receptor was obtained from a man aged 50-59 years with acute or convalescent COVID-19. The sample taken for sequencing was peripheral blood. The V and J genes are TRBV5-1 and TRBJ2-7; 9 positions agree with TRBD1. CDR3 bases: TGCGCCAGCAGCCTAGAACCGGGACAGGGTCGAGAGCAGTACTTC. This gives the protein CASSLEPGQGREQYF.